One and the same sample provided the 14 T cell receptor beta chains below, sequenced in a study of control samples from healthy donors and cancer patients. Clones were read by immunoSEQ multiplex PCR, and TCRdb kept only the in-frame ones, dropping some. The sample contains 90,000 to 110,000 clones, roughly 85% of which appear only once. Source material: blood. Receptor source: a woman aged 45-65 years in good health.

The chain carries TRBV7-9 and TRBJ2-6; weak D call: TRBD2 (6 bases). This CDR3 is 17 amino acids long. The germline V and J ends were trimmed by 5 bases and 5 bases, with 19 bases remaining between them. The germline V gene encodes CDR1 SEHNR and CDR2 FQNEAQ (reference sequence). CDR3 residues: CASSPGGAPRRANVLTF. The CDR3 DNA is TGTGCCAGCAGCCCGGGCGGGGCACCCCGACGGGCCAACGTCCTGACTTTC.

The rearrangement links TRBV29-1 to TRBJ2-3; D may correspond to TRBD1 or TRBD2 (5 bases each). This CDR3 comprises 15 residues. Germline lookup yields CDR1 SQVTM and CDR2 ANQGSEA. Trimming cost V 5 bases and J 4 bases, with 19 bases left between them. The CDR3 is CSVYLWGPGPDTQYF. Here the CDR3 DNA reads TGCAGCGTTTACCTCTGGGGACCTGGGCCAGATACGCAGTATTTT.

The rearrangement uses TRBV3-1 (or the pseudogene TRBV3-2) and TRBJ2-5; weak D call: TRBD2 (6 bases). Germline V CDR1 and CDR2: LGHDT, YNNKEL (reference sequence). The CDR3 is 13 amino acids. The V and J ends lost 5 bases and 8 bases respectively, with 15 bases between them. CDR3 DNA sequence: TGTGCCAGCAGCTATGGGACTGCTAAAACCCAGTACTTC. Amino acids: CASSYGTAKTQYF.

The chain has TRBV29-1 and TRBJ1-1, with 8 positions matching TRBD1. Germline trimming cut 5 bases from V and 5 bases from J; bases unmatched to any gene: 4. Per germline, CDR1 SQVTM and CDR2 ANQGSEA. The CDR3 totals 12 residues. CDR3 coding DNA: TGCAGCGTTACAGGGGGTCAAACTGAAGCTTTCTTT. Translation: CSVTGGQTEAFF.

V usage is TRBV2 and J usage is TRBJ2-1, with TRBD2 matching over 10 bases. The CDR3 is 15 amino acids. The J segment lost 1 base and the V segment lost 5 bases, leaving 2 bases of the junction unmatched. Germline-derived CDR1 and CDR2 are SNHLY and FYNNEI. The CDR3 DNA is TGTGCCAGCAGTCTACTAGCGGGGTCCTACAATGAGCAGTTCTTC. This sequence encodes CASSLLAGSYNEQFF.

The chain recombines TRBV9 with TRBJ1-1; 7 bases align to TRBD1. Germline lookup yields CDR1 SGDLS and CDR2 YYNGEE. The CDR3 contains 17 residues. V shed 0 bases, J shed 1 base, and the junction held 9 bases outside the gene matches. The DNA of the CDR3 is TGTGCCAGCAGCGTAGGGGTCAGGGGGGGTAAGAACACTGAAGCTTTCTTT. Translating gives CASSVGVRGGKNTEAFF.

This chain joins TRBV9 and TRBJ1-6; tentatively, D is TRBD1 (5 bases). The V end was cut by 2 bases, the J end by 10 bases, with 13 bases between. Per the germline V gene, CDR1 is SGDLS and CDR2 is YYNGEE. The CDR3 consists of 14 residues. The CDR3 is CASSVGEAQSPLHF. The CDR3 bases are TGTGCCAGCAGCGTGGGGGAAGCGCAGTCACCCCTCCACTTT.

The chain carries TRBV24-1 and TRBJ2-1, with TRBD2 matching 10 bases. The CDR3 is 16 amino acids. Germline assignment: CDR1 KGHDR and CDR2 SFDVKD. With V trimmed by 9 bases and J by 4 bases, 11 bases remained unmatched. CDR3 region: CATGSGRATPYNEQFF. CDR3 nucleotide sequence: TGTGCCACCGGAAGCGGGAGGGCGACTCCTTACAATGAGCAGTTCTTC.

This rearrangement joins TRBV11-2 to TRBJ2-5; no definite D call. V was clipped by 5 bases and J by 2 bases, with 3 bases between them. The CDR3 spans 11 residues. CDR1 and CDR2 from the germline V gene are SGHAT and FQNNGV. CDR3 in DNA: TGTGCCAGCAGCGCTCAAGAGACCCAGTACTTC. Translated, it gives CASSAQETQYF. Variable domain in full (rest from reference TRBV11-2 and TRBJ2-5): EAGVAQSPRYKIIEKRQSVAFWCNPISGHATLYWYQQILGQGPKLLIQFQNNGVVDDSQLPKDRFSAERLKGVDSTLKIQPAKLEDSAVYLCASSAQETQYFGPGTRLLVL.

The chain uses TRBV6-5 and TRBJ2-3; 11 bases map to TRBD2. V was clipped by 4 bases and J by 1 base; unmatched bases: 4. The CDR3 is made up of 16 amino acids. The germline V gene encodes CDR1 MNHEY and CDR2 SVGAGI. The CDR3 loop is CASSFKLAGGTDTQYF. CDR3 bases: TGTGCCAGCAGTTTCAAACTAGCGGGGGGCACAGATACGCAGTATTTT.

J is TRBJ2-7 and V is TRBV6-5; D not certain. V gave up 5 bases and J gave up 6 bases, with 8 bases separating them. The CDR3 is 11 residues long. Germline lookup yields CDR1 MNHEY and CDR2 SVGAGI. CDR3 amino acids: CASSTRSEQYF. As DNA, the CDR3 is TGTGCCAGCAGTACCCGATCCGAGCAGTACTTC.

The chain links TRBV6-4 to TRBJ2-1, with D possibly being TRBD1 (5 bases). Germline CDR1 reads MRHNA; CDR2 reads SNTAGT. Trimming cost V 3 bases and J 5 bases, with 11 bases left between them. The CDR3 is 14 amino acids. DNA for the CDR3: TGTGCCAGCAGTGAGCAGGGTAGGGACAATGAGCAGTTCTTC. Its translation: CASSEQGRDNEQFF.

The chain is built from TRBV11-2 and TRBJ2-7; perhaps TRBD2 as D (6 bases). Germline V gene sequence: CDR1 SGHAT, CDR2 FQNNGV. Trimming removed 1 base at V and 2 bases at J, with 6 bases between. This CDR3 spans 13 amino acids. For the CDR3, the DNA is TGTGCCAGCAGCTTAGGGGAGGCCTACGAGCAGTACTTC. As protein: CASSLGEAYEQYF.

In nucleotides, the CDR3 is TGTGCCAGCAGCAGACAGGGTAGAGAAGAGACCCAGTACTTC. It codes for CASSRQGREETQYF. The J gene is TRBJ2-5, the V gene TRBV6-6; TRBD1 matches at 7 bases. Losses at the gene ends were 6 bases for V and 3 bases for J; bases not matched to a gene: 7. CDR1 and CDR2 from the germline V gene are MNHNY and SVGAGI (reference sequence). The CDR3 is made up of 14 amino acids.